Below are 21 T cell receptor beta chains sequenced from a single sample in a study of cytomegalovirus exposure and HLA in healthy donors. PCR involved 60 Vbeta and 13 Jbeta primers. Clones were read by immunoSEQ multiplex PCR, and TCRdb kept only the in-frame ones, dropping some. Here the sample spans more than 95,000 clones, 74% being singletons. Source material: PBMCs. These receptors all come from a woman between 50 and 59 years old in good health and CMV-seropositive.

A few counts support this clone. The V gene is TRBV6-5, the J gene TRBJ1-1; D may be TRBD1 (6 bases). Germline V gives CDR1 MNHEY, CDR2 SVGAGI. The CDR3 covers 13 residues. Trimming took off 6 bases at V and 4 bases at J, with 12 bases between the two ends. CDR3 protein: CASRETGSTEAFF. CDR3 coding DNA: TGTGCCAGCAGGGAAACAGGGAGCACTGAAGCTTTCTTT.

This chain uses TRBV27 with TRBJ2-1; D unclear. Trimming left V 5 bases short and J 1 base short, with 3 bases between. Germline CDR1 MNHEY, CDR2 SMNVEV (reference sequence). This CDR3 spans 12 amino acids. This chain's CDR3 is CASSPSYNEQFF. CDR3 nucleotides: TGTGCCAGCAGTCCATCCTACAATGAGCAGTTCTTC.

V is TRBV2 and J is TRBJ1-5; D is perhaps TRBD1 (5 bases). Trimming pared 2 bases from V and 2 bases from J, leaving 10 bases between. CDR3 size: 15 residues. Per germline, CDR1 SNHLY and CDR2 FYNNEI. CDR3 DNA: TGTGCCAGCAGTGAACAGGGCCCTGGCAATCAGCCCCAGCATTTT. Protein: CASSEQGPGNQPQHF.

Comment on this clone: The junction differs from germline at one of its ends, possibly a read error. This CDR3 reads CASSPLGGASSQPQHF. The CDR3 DNA is TGCGCCAGCAGCCCACTCGGGGGGGCGAGCAGTCAGCCCCAGCATTTT. The chain carries TRBV4-1 and TRBJ1-5, with D possibly matching TRBD1 (6 bases). The CDR3 contains 16 residues. Germline lookup yields CDR1 MGHRA and CDR2 YSYEKL.

This clone has just one count. The chain is built from TRBV15 and TRBJ2-3; TRBD1 is a possible D gene (6 bases). Trimming left V 8 bases short and J 3 bases short, with 12 bases between. Germline CDR1 reads LNHNV; CDR2 reads YYDKDF (reference sequence). The CDR3 consists of 13 residues. In DNA, the CDR3 is TGTGCCACCCTCAGGGGCGGAACAGATACGCAGTATTTT. Its protein product is CATLRGGTDTQYF.

The V gene is TRBV7-8, the J gene TRBJ2-2, with a possible D match to TRBD2 (6 bases). The CDR3 sequence is 16 residues long. Trimming removed 5 bases from V and 5 bases from J, with 18 bases in between. Germline V lookup: CDR1 SGHVS, CDR2 FQNEAQ. CDR3 sequence (DNA): TGTGCCAGCAGCCCTACCGGGAGCTTTACTACCGGGGAGCTGTTTTTT. As protein: CASSPTGSFTTGELFF.

The chain couples TRBV7-2 to TRBJ1-2; 10 bases align to TRBD1. The CDR3 contains 14 residues. Germline CDR1 is SGHTA and CDR2 is FQGNSA. The V segment lost 1 base and the J segment 8 bases; nucleotides outside the gene matches: 4. In nucleotides, the CDR3 is TGTGCCAGCAGCTTAGAGACAGGGGGCGGGGGCTACACCTTC. Amino acid sequence: CASSLETGGGGYTF.

The chain is built from TRBV6-5 and TRBJ1-5; D not resolved. The germline V gene encodes CDR1 MNHEY and CDR2 SVGAGI. CDR3 size: 14 residues. Between the trimmed V and J ends, which lost 5 bases and 0 bases, there was a span of 8 bases. The CDR3 bases are TGTGCCAGCAGTGAAGGGAGTAGCAATCAGCCCCAGCATTTT. This sequence encodes CASSEGSSNQPQHF.

This rearrangement joins TRBV10-3 to TRBJ2-2, with D perhaps matching TRBD2 (5 bases). The CDR3 consists of 13 residues. Between the trimmed V and J ends, which lost 9 bases and 0 bases, there was a span of 8 bases. Germline V gene lookup returns CDR1 ENHRY and CDR2 SYGVKD. The CDR3 DNA is TGTGCCATTTCCGGGGCGAACACCGGGGAGCTGTTTTTT. Residues: CAISGANTGELFF.

V gene TRBV21-1 combines with J gene TRBJ1-2; TRBD1 reflects the table's D call only, with no check against the DNA. TRBV21-1 is described as a pseudogene. This CDR3 has 15 residues. The CDR3 DNA sequence: TGTGCCAGCAGCAAAGCGGGCAGGTTCTACTATGGCTACACCTTC. Its protein product is CASSKAGRFYYGYTF.

The chain is built from TRBV5-1 and TRBJ1-3, with a tentative D call TRBD1 (6 bases). The CDR3 totals 15 residues. Trimming took 0 bases from V and 0 from J, leaving 7 bases between them. Germline CDR1 reads SGHRS; CDR2 reads YFSETQ. The CDR3 region has the DNA TGCGCCAGCAGCTTGGCGGACAGCTCTGGAAACACCATATATTTT. Its translation: CASSLADSSGNTIYF.

The chain joins TRBV12-5 to TRBJ1-5, with 7 positions matching TRBD1. The CDR3 extends over 15 amino acids. CDR1 is LGHNT and CDR2 is FRNRAP in the germline V gene. J gave up 7 bases and V 5 bases, and 11 bases lay outside the gene matches. CDR3 bases: TGTGCTAGTGGTCAGAAAACAGGGGTAGTACAGCCCCAGCATTTT. Translated: CASGQKTGVVQPQHF.

This rearrangement joins TRBV5-1 to TRBJ2-7; D may be TRBD2 (5 bases). The germline V gene has CDR1 SGHRS and CDR2 YFSETQ. The CDR3 sequence is 13 residues long. V lost 4 bases and J lost 3, with 11 bases in between. The CDR3 coding sequence is TGCGCCAGCAGCGGACTCTTTCGCTACGAGCAGTACTTC. Translated, it gives CASSGLFRYEQYF.

The chain employs TRBV11-2 and TRBJ2-5; no definite D call. CDR3 length: 15 amino acids. The V end lost 0 bases, the J end lost 5 bases, and 13 bases lay between the germline ends. CDR1 and CDR2 (germline): SGHAT, FQNNGV. CDR3 amino acids: CASSLELLAFETQYF. The CDR3 DNA reads TGTGCCAGCAGCTTAGAGCTGCTGGCTTTCGAGACCCAGTACTTC.

The V and J genes are TRBV11-2 and TRBJ2-5, with no clear D. Germline assignment: CDR1 SGHAT and CDR2 FQNNGV. The CDR3 consists of 15 residues. Trimming pared 3 bases from V and 1 base from J, leaving 12 bases between. CDR3 sequence (DNA): TGTGCCAGCAGCTTTGCGCTCCTCGTCCAAGAGACCCAGTACTTC. It specifies CASSFALLVQETQYF.

This clone was seen once. The rearrangement links TRBV27 to TRBJ2-3; 12 bases map to TRBD2. Germline V gene sequence: CDR1 MNHEY, CDR2 SMNVEV (reference sequence). J lost 1 base, V lost 6 bases, and 2 bases had no gene match. This CDR3 comprises 15 residues. The CDR3 sequence is CASRRTSGGTDTQYF. The CDR3 DNA reads TGTGCCAGCAGAAGGACTAGCGGGGGCACAGATACGCAGTATTTT.

The chain combines TRBV7-2 with TRBJ2-3; D not resolved. This CDR3 is 13 amino acids long. V gave up 6 bases and J gave up 1 base, with 8 bases separating them. The germline gives CDR1 SGHTA, CDR2 FQGNSA. The CDR3 loop is CASRSHGTDTQYF. Written as DNA, the CDR3 is TGTGCCAGCAGGTCACACGGCACAGATACGCAGTATTTT.

The chain couples TRBV29-1 to TRBJ1-4, with 7 bases that match TRBD1. This CDR3 is built from 15 residues. Germline assignment: CDR1 SQVTM and CDR2 ANQGSEA. J was trimmed by 0 bases and V by 7 bases; bases with no gene match: 8. The DNA of the CDR3 is TGCAGCGCCGCGCTGGGACAGTCAACTAATGAAAAACTGTTTTTT. Protein product: CSAALGQSTNEKLFF.

The chain joins TRBV15 to TRBJ1-3; D perhaps matches TRBD1 (5 bases). V was shortened by 2 bases and J by 0 bases, with 14 bases between the two germline ends. This CDR3 has 17 amino acids. Germline V lookup: CDR1 LNHNV, CDR2 YYDKDF (reference sequence). The CDR3, as DNA: TGTGCCACCAGCAGACCGGGGGGTCCGAGCTCTGGAAACACCATATATTTT. Amino acids: CATSRPGGPSSGNTIYF.

This clone was observed once. The genes are TRBV6-5 and TRBJ2-5; unclear D gene. The V end lost 3 bases, the J end lost 4 bases, and 3 bases lay between the germline ends. The CDR3 has 11 amino acids. The V gene's germline CDR1 is MNHEY and CDR2 SVGAGI. The CDR3 nucleotides read TGTGCCAGCAGTTATCGAGAGACCCAGTACTTC. The encoded protein is CASSYRETQYF.

V is TRBV6-5 and J is TRBJ1-4; D gene uncertain. V lost 6 bases to trimming and J lost 5 bases, with 13 bases between them. The germline CDR1 and CDR2 sequences are MNHEY and SVGAGI. This CDR3 has 14 amino acids. For the CDR3, the DNA is TGTGCCAGCAGAGTAACAGTGACAAATGAAAAACTGTTTTTT. Its protein product is CASRVTVTNEKLFF.